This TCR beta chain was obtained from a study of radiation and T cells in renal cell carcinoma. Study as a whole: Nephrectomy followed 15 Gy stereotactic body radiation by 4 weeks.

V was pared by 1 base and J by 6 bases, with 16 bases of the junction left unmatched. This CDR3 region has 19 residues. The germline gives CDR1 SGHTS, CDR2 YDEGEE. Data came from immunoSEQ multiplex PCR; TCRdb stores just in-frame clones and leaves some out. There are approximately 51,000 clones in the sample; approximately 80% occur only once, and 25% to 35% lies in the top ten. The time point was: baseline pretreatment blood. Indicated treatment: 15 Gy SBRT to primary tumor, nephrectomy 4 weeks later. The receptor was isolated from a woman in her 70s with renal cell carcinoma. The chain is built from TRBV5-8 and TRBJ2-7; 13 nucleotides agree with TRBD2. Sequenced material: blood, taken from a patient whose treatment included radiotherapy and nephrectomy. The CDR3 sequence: CASSLWTTSGTSGISEQYF. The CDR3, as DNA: TGTGCCAGCAGCTTGTGGACCACCTCCGGGACTAGCGGGATTAGCGAGCAGTACTTC.